This T cell receptor beta chain comes out of a study of vaccination and CD4 T cells after COVID-19. Cultured CD4+ T cell DNA underwent sequencing with the Oncomine TCR Beta short-read assay. TCRdb independently ran MiXCR on the PCR reads; one entry per CDR3 protein. The table includes roughly 25,000 distinct CDR3 sequences, roughly 68% detected once. This CDR3 is 12 amino acids long. Trimming pared 3 bases from V and 8 bases from J, leaving 11 bases between. Germline assignment: CDR1 SGHDT and CDR2 YYEEEE. Described treatment: approximately nine-day PBMC culture with coronavirus spike peptide pools or control peptides (ViraFEST assay). With regard to this clonotype: Its antigen is not known.

This TCR came from a human donor who received a COVID-19 vaccine. Material: CD4+ T cells from blood, cultured in vitro, obtained after SARS-CoV-2 vaccination. V gene TRBV5-6 combines with J gene TRBJ1-2; weak D call: TRBD1 (6 bases). CDR3 DNA: TGTGCCAGCAGCTGGGGGGCGTCAGGCTACACCTTC. Protein sequence: CASSWGASGYTF. The entire variable domain, with the rest obtained from reference TRBV5-6 and TRBJ1-2, is as follows: DAGVTQSPTHLIKTRGQQVTLRCSPKSGHDTVSWYQQALGQGPQFIFQYYEEEERQRGNFPDRFSGHQFPNYSSELNVNALLLGDSALYLCASSWGASGYTFGSGTRLTVV.